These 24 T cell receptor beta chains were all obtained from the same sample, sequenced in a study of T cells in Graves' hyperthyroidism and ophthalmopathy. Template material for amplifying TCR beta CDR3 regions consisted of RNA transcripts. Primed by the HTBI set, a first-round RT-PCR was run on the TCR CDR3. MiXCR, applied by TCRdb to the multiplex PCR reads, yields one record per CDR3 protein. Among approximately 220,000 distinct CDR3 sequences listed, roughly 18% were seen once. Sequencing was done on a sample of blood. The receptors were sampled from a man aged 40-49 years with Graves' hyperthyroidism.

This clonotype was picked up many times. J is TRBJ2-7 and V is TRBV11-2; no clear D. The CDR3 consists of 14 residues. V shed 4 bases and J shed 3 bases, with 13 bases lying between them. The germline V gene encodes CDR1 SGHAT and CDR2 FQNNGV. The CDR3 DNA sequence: TGTGCCAGCAGCTCACAAATGACATACTACGAGCAGTACTTC. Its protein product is CASSSQMTYYEQYF.

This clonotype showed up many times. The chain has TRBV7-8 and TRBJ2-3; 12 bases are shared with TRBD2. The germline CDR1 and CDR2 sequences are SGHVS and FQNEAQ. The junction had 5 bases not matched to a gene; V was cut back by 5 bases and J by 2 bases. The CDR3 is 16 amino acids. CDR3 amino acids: CASSLGLAGTTDTQYF. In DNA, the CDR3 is TGTGCCAGCAGCCTTGGACTAGCGGGGACCACAGATACGCAGTATTTT.

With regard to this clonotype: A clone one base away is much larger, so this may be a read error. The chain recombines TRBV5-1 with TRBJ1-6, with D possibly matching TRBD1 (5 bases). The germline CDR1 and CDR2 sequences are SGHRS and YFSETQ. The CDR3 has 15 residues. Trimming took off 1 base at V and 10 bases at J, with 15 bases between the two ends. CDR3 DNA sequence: TGCGCCAGCAGCTTGACGGTCCAGGGTGTGTCACCCCTCCACTTT. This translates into CASSLTVQGVSPLHF.

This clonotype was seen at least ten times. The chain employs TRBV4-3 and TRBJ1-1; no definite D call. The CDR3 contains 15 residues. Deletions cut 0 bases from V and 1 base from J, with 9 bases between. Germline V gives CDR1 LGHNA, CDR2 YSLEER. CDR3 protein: CASSQERGRNTEAFF. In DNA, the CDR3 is TGCGCCAGCAGCCAAGAGAGAGGGAGGAACACTGAAGCTTTCTTT.

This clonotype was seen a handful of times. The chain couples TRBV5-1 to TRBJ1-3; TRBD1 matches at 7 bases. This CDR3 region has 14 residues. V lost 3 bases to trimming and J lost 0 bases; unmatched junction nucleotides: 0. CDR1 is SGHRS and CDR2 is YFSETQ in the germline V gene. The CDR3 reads CASSWDSSGNTIYF. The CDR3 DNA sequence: TGCGCCAGCAGCTGGGACAGCTCTGGAAACACCATATATTTT.

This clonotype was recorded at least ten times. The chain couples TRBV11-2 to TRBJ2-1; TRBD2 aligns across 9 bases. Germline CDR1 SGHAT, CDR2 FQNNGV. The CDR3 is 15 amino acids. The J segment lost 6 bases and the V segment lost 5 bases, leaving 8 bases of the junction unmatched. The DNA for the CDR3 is TGTGCCAGCAGCCCGATAGCGGGGGCCCCCAATGAGCAGTTCTTC. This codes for CASSPIAGAPNEQFF.

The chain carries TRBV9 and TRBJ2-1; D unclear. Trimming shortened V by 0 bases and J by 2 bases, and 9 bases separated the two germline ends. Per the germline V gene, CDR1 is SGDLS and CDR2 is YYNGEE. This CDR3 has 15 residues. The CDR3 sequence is CASSVGRATYNEQFF. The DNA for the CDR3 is TGTGCCAGCAGCGTAGGTAGGGCCACCTACAATGAGCAGTTCTTC.

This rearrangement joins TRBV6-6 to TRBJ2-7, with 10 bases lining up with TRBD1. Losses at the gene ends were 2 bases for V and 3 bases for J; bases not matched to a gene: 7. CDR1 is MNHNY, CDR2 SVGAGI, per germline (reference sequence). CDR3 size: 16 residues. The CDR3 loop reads CASSYPWTGGLYEQYF. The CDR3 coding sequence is TGTGCCAGCAGTTACCCTTGGACAGGGGGGCTCTACGAGCAGTACTTC.

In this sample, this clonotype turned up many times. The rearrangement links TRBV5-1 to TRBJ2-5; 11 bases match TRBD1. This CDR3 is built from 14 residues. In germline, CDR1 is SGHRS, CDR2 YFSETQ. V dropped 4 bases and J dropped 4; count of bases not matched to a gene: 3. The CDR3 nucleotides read TGCGCCAGCAGCCGGGACAGGGGGGGAGAGACCCAGTACTTC. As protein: CASSRDRGGETQYF.

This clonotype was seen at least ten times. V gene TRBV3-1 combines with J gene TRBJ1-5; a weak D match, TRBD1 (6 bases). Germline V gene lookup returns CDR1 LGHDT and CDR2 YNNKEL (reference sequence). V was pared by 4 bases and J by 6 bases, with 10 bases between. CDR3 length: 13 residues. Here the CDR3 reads CASSLGQFQPQHF. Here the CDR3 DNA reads TGTGCCAGCAGCCTTGGACAGTTTCAGCCCCAGCATTTT.

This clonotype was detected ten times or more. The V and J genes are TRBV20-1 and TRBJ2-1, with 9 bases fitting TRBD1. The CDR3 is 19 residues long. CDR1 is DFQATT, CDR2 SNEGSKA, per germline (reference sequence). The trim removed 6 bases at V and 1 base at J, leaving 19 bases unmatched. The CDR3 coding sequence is TGCAGTGCCCTAATTTTGGGACAGGGCCCACTTGGGTCCTACAATGAGCAGTTCTTC. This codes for CSALILGQGPLGSYNEQFF.

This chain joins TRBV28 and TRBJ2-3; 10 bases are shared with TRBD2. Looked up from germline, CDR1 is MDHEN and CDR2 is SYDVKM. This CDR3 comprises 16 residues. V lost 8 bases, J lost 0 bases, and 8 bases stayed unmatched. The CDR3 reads CASHGLAETSTDTQYF. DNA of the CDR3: TGTGCCAGCCACGGACTAGCGGAAACTAGCACAGATACGCAGTATTTT.

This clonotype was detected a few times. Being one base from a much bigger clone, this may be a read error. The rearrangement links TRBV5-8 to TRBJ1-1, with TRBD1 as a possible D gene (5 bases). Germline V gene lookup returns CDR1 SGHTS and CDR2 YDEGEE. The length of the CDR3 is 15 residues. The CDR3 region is CVSSLEGREGTEAFF. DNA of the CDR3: TGTGTCAGCAGCTTGGAGGGCAGGGAGGGCACTGAAGCTTTCTTT.

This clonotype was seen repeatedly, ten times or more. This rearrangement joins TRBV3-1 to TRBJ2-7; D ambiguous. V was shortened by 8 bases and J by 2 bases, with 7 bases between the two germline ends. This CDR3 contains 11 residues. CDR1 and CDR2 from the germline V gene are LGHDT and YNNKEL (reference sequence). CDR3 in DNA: TGTGCCAGCCGCGGAACCTACGAGCAGTACTTC. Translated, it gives CASRGTYEQYF.

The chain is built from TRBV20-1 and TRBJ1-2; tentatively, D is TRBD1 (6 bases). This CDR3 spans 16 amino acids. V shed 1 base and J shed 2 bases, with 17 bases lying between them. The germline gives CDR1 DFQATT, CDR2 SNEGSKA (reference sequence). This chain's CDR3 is CSARGAGVIRNYGYTF. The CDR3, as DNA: TGCAGTGCTAGAGGGGCAGGGGTCATAAGAAACTATGGCTACACCTTC.

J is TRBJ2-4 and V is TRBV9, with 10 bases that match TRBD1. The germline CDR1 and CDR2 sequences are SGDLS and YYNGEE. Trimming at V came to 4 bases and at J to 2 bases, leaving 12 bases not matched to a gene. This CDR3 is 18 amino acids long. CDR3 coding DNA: TGTGCCAGCAGCCCGCAAGAGGGACAGGGGAGATCCAAAAACATTCAGTACTTC. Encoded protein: CASSPQEGQGRSKNIQYF.

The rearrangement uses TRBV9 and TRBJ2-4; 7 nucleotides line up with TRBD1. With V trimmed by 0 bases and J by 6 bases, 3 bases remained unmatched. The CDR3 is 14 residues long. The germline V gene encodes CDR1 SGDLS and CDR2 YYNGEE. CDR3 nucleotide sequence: TGTGCCAGCAGCGTAGGGGACAGCCCAAACATTCAGTACTTC. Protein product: CASSVGDSPNIQYF.

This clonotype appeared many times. CDR3 DNA sequence: TGTGCCAGCAGAGGACAGGGGGCCTCCAATGAGCAGTTCTTC. The encoded protein is CASRGQGASNEQFF. The chain uses TRBV2 and TRBJ2-1, with 11 bases fitting TRBD1. The CDR3 totals 14 residues. The J segment lost 6 bases and the V segment lost 6 bases, leaving 4 bases of the junction unmatched. Looked up from germline, CDR1 is SNHLY and CDR2 is FYNNEI.

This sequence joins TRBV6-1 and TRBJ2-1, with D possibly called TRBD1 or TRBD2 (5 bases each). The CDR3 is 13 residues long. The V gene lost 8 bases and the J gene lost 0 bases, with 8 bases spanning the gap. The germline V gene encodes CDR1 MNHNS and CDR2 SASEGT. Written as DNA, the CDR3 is TGTGCCAGCCGGGGCTTCTCCTACAATGAGCAGTTCTTC. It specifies CASRGFSYNEQFF.

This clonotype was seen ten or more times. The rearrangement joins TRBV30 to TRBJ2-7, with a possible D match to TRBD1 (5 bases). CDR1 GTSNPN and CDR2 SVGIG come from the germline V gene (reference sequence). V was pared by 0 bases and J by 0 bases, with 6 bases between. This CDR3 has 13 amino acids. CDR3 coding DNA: TGTGCCTGGAGTGTAACAGGCTCCTACGAGCAGTACTTC. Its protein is CAWSVTGSYEQYF. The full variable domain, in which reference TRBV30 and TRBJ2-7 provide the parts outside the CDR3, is SQTIHQWPATLVQPVGSPLSLECTVEGTSNPNLYWYRQAAGRGLQLLFYSVGIGQISSEVPQNLSASRPQDRQFILSSKKLLLSDSGFYLCAWSVTGSYEQYFGPGTRLTVT.

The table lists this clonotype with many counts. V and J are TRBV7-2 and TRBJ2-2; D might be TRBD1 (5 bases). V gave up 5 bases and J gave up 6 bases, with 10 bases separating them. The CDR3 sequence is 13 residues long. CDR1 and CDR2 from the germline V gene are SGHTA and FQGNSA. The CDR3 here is CASSPIRAGELFF. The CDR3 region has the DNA TGTGCCAGCAGCCCAATCAGGGCCGGGGAGCTGTTTTTT.

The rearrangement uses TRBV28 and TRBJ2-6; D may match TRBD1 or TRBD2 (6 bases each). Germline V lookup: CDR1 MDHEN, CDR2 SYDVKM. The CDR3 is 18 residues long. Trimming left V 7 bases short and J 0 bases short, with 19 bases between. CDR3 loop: CASTMGGHFFSGANVLTF. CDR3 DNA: TGTGCCAGCACTATGGGGGGACATTTTTTCTCTGGGGCCAACGTCCTGACTTTC.

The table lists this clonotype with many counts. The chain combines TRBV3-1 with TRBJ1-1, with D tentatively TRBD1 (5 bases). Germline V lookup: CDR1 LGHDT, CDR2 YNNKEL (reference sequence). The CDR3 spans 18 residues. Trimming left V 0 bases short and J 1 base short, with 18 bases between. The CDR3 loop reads CASSQEGTLGLENTEAFF. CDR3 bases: TGTGCCAGCAGCCAAGAGGGCACCCTGGGGCTGGAGAACACTGAAGCTTTCTTT.

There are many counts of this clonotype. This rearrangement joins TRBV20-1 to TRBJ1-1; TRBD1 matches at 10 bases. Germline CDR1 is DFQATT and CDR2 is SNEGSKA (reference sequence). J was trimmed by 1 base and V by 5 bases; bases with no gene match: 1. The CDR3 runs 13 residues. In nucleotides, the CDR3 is TGCAGTGCTGGACAGGGGGGGAACACTGAAGCTTTCTTT. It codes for CSAGQGGNTEAFF.